This is a list of T cell receptor beta chains from one sample in a study of OX40 agonist ivuxolimab in advanced cancers. This table comes from immunoSEQ multiplex PCR, and its TCRdb copy is limited to in-frame clones, with some not included. There are 70,000 or so clones in the sample; nearly 90% occur only once, and approximately 1.3% lies in the top ten. The sample here was CD4+ or CD8+ T cells sorted from blood, taken in a trial of the OX40 agonist ivuxolimab. The receptor source for this set is an adult with an advanced solid tumor such as melanoma, head and neck, liver or kidney cancer. Each CDR3 is given with its conserved first and last residue. D genes are given only for firm matches.

TRBJ1-5 TRBV15 TRBD1 TGTGCCACCAGCAGCCAAACAGGGGGCAATCAGCCCCAGCATTTT CATSSQTGGNQPQHF
TRBJ2-1 TRBV28 TRBD2 TGTGCCAGCAGTTCTCCCGGGACTAGCGATGGGTTCTTC CASSSPGTSDGFF
TRBJ2-5 TRBV28 TRBD1 TGTGCCAGCGGAAGACAGGGTCCCCAGTACTTC CASGRQGPQYF
TRBJ2-5 TRBV5-1 NA TGCGCCAGCAGCTTGGTAACAGAAGGAGAGACCCAGTACTTC CASSLVTEGETQYF
TRBJ2-3 TRBV11-3 NA TGTGCCAGCAGCCTAGGTTACAGCCGCACAGATACGCAGTATTTT CASSLGYSRTDTQYF
TRBJ2-5 TRBV13 NA TGTGCCAGCAGCAAAACTTTAGAGGCGGGGGCGCGTGAGACCCAGTACTTC CASSKTLEAGARETQYF
TRBJ2-7 TRBV7-2 NA TGTGCCAGCAGCTTATCAAGGGACTACGAGCAGTACTTC CASSLSRDYEQYF
TRBJ1-6 TRBV30 TRBD1 TGTGCCTGGGCGGACAGGGTTAATTCACCCCTCCACTTT CAWADRVNSPLHF
TRBJ2-2 TRBV5-1 NA TGCGCCAGCAGCTTGCGGGACGGTGGTTCCGGGGAGCTGTTTTTT CASSLRDGGSGELFF
TRBJ2-4 TRBV11-2 TRBD1 TGTGCCAGCAGCTTAGAAAGACAGGGGGGAGGAAACATTCAGTACTTC CASSLERQGGGNIQYF
TRBJ1-1 TRBV5-1 NA TGCGCCAGCAGCTTGGGGGGACACACGATGAACACTGAAGCTTTCTTT CASSLGGHTMNTEAFF